These T cell receptor beta chains were read from a single sample in a study of Graves' ophthalmopathy and Graves' hyperthyroidism. MiXCR, run by TCRdb on the multiplex PCR reads, gives a single entry per CDR3 protein. The table has hundreds of thousands of distinct CDR3 sequences, roughly 20% seen once. Sequencing was done on a sample of peripheral blood. These receptors were obtained from a woman aged 18 to 35 with stable Graves' hyperthyroidism. Some clones in this sample may be carry-over from other donors' samples. The CDR3 runs from the conserved cysteine through the conserved F or W. The D gene is left open where the match is weak. For some rows the clone size is stated as once, few or many, or as a class when expanded; others skip it.

NA	TRBV30	NA	TRBJ1-1	TGTGCCTGGTCGGGCCCTGGGAACACTGAAGCTTTCTTT	CAWSGPGNTEAFF
NA	TRBV19	NA	TRBJ1-5	TGTGCCAGTAGTACAACAGGGATGGGCAATCAGCCCCAGCATTTT	CASSTTGMGNQPQHF
TRBD2	TRBV11-1	few	TRBJ2-3	TGTGCCAGCAGCTTATTGGCGGGAGGAAGCACAGATACGCAGTATTTT	CASSLLAGGSTDTQYF
NA	TRBV6-1	many	TRBJ1-6	TGTGCCAGCAGTGAAGAGGGGTATAGTTCACCCCTCCACTTT	CASSEEGYSSPLHF
NA	TRBV24-1	NA	TRBJ2-2	TGTGCCACCAGTGATTTGCCCCTGGGCTCCGGGGAGCTGTTTTTT	CATSDLPLGSGELFF
TRBD1	TRBV18	NA	TRBJ1-2	TGTGCCAGCTCACCTACTCCCGGGACAGGGGGCGATGGCTACACCTTC	CASSPTPGTGGDGYTF
TRBD1	TRBV6-1	NA	TRBJ1-2	TGTGCCAGCAGAACGACAGGGGCCCTTAACTATGGCTACACCTTC	CASRTTGALNYGYTF
NA	TRBV11-2	few	TRBJ1-2	TGTGCCAGCAGCTTGATTCAGAACTATGGCTACACCTTC	CASSLIQNYGYTF
NA	TRBV6-1	NA	TRBJ1-1	TGTGCCAGCAGTGGAGACAGAAGTTCTGAAGCTTTCTTT	CASSGDRSSEAFF
TRBD1	TRBV5-1	many	TRBJ1-1	TGCGCCAGCAGCTTGGAACAGGGGGGCGCGAACACTGAAGCTTTCTTT	CASSLEQGGANTEAFF
TRBD2	TRBV5-4	many	TRBJ2-1	TGTGCCAGCAGTGGGACTAGACCCTACAATGAGCAGTTCTTC	CASSGTRPYNEQFF
NA	TRBV5-1	NA	TRBJ2-7	TGCGCCAGCCTCCGGGACCCTACCGACAGGATATACGAGCAGTACTTC	CASLRDPTDRIYEQYF
NA	TRBV5-1	many	TRBJ2-7	TGCGCCAGCCGGGACGACTCCTACGAGCAGTACTTC	CASRDDSYEQYF
NA	TRBV20-1	NA	TRBJ1-5	TGCAGTGCGGCCCCAGGGGTCAATCAGCCCCAGCATTTT	CSAAPGVNQPQHF
TRBD1	TRBV5-6	NA	TRBJ2-7	TGTGCCAGCAGCCCGGTCCTGACAGGGGCCAACGAGCAGTACTTC	CASSPVLTGANEQYF
NA	TRBV20-1	many	TRBJ1-1	TGCAGTTCGAGGAGGAGGGGGAAAGCTTTCTTT	CSSRRRGKAFF
TRBD1	TRBV6-1	few	TRBJ2-7	TGTGCCAGCAGTGAAGATGGGACAGGGGGCAACGAGCAGTACTTC	CASSEDGTGGNEQYF
NA	TRBV19	many	TRBJ1-1	TGTGCCAGTAGTAGAGACCCCCTTTCCTGGACTGAAGCTTTCTTT	CASSRDPLSWTEAFF
NA	TRBV10-3	NA	TRBJ1-2	TGTGCCATCAGTTTCGAGGATGATGGCTACACCTTC	CAISFEDDGYTF
TRBD2	TRBV3-1	many	TRBJ2-5	TGTGCCAGCAGCCATAACACCTGGACTAGCGGGAGCCAGACCCAGTACTTC	CASSHNTWTSGSQTQYF
NA	TRBV28	NA	TRBJ1-6	TGTGCCAGCAGGATGATGGGGTCAACCTTGCCCTATAATTCACCCCTCCACTTT	CASRMMGSTLPYNSPLHF
NA	TRBV20-1	many	TRBJ1-6	TGCAGTGCTAAAGACAGCAATAATTCACCCCTCCACTTT	CSAKDSNNSPLHF
NA	TRBV12-3/TRBV12-4	many	TRBJ2-2	TGTGCCAGCAGGGCCCAGGGGAGGGCCGGGGAGCTGTTTTTT	CASRAQGRAGELFF
TRBD1	TRBV7-3	many	TRBJ2-7	TGTGCCAGCAGCTTAACTGGGGGACAGAGCTACGAGCAGTACTTC	CASSLTGGQSYEQYF
TRBD2	TRBV20-1	NA	TRBJ2-5	TGCACCGGAGCGGGCGGTAGCGGGACCCTGGGGGAGACCCAGTACTTC	CTGAGGSGTLGETQYF
NA	TRBV6-5	many	TRBJ2-7	TGTGCCAGCAGTTACTCAGCCCTCTTGTTCGAAGCAACACGGGAGCAGTACTTC	CASSYSALLFEATREQYF
TRBD1	TRBV2	many	TRBJ1-1	TGTGCCAGCACCACAGGGGTTGTGGGTGAAGCTTTCTTT	CASTTGVVGEAFF
NA	TRBV18	NA	TRBJ2-2	TGTGCCAGCTCACCCGGGAAGGAGCTGTTTTTT	CASSPGKELFF
NA	TRBV11-2	few	TRBJ2-7	TGTGCCAGCAGCCGAGGGGGAGGAGGGCCCTACGAGCAGTACTTC	CASSRGGGGPYEQYF
NA	TRBV6-5	many	TRBJ1-1	TGTGCCAGCAGTTGGGCCGCGCCAGCTATGAACACTGAAGCTTTCTTT	CASSWAAPAMNTEAFF
NA	TRBV19	NA	TRBJ2-5	TGTGCCAGTAGTATCTTAGGACCACAAGAGACCCAGTACTTC	CASSILGPQETQYF
NA	TRBV27	many	TRBJ1-1	TGTGCCAGCAGATCGGACAACATGAACACTGAAGCTTTCTTT	CASRSDNMNTEAFF
TRBD2	TRBV5-1	few	TRBJ2-5	TGCGCCAGCAGCTCAGCGGGAAGGGGCCAAGAGACCCAGTACTTC	CASSSAGRGQETQYF
NA	TRBV29-1	many	TRBJ1-1	TGCAGCGTTGCCCAAAACACTGAAGCTTTCTTT	CSVAQNTEAFF
TRBD1	TRBV12-3/TRBV12-4	many	TRBJ2-7	TGTGCCAGCAGTAGGGGACAGAGCTACTACGAGCAGTACTTC	CASSRGQSYYEQYF
NA	TRBV12-3/TRBV12-4	NA	TRBJ1-3	TGTGCCAGCAGTTCGAGCTCCTCTGGAAACACCATATATTTT	CASSSSSSGNTIYF
NA	TRBV24-1	many	TRBJ2-7	TGTGCCACCAGTGCCGGCCTCTCCTACGAGCAGTACTTC	CATSAGLSYEQYF
NA	TRBV30	NA	TRBJ1-1	TGTGCCTGGAGGGATCCCCCCAGGAAGGGGACTGAAGCTTTCTTT	CAWRDPPRKGTEAFF
NA	TRBV20-1	many	TRBJ1-6	TGCAGTGCTAGACGGGGGGAAAATTCACCCCTCCACTTT	CSARRGENSPLHF
NA	TRBV7-2	NA	TRBJ2-7	TGTGCCAGCAGCCCTGAGTCATTTTCCTACGAGCAGTACTTC	CASSPESFSYEQYF
TRBD1	TRBV13	many	TRBJ1-2	TGTGCCAGCAGCGAAGGACAGGGAGCTAACTATGGCTACACCTTC	CASSEGQGANYGYTF
NA	TRBV3-1	many	TRBJ1-2	TGTGCCAGCAGCCAAGATAGGGGAGTTCACTACACCTTC	CASSQDRGVHYTF
NA	TRBV29-1	many	TRBJ1-1	TGCAGCGTTGACCAGGGGAAGAACACTGAAGCTTTCTTT	CSVDQGKNTEAFF
NA	TRBV3-1	many	TRBJ1-1	TGTGCCAGCAGCCAAGACAGGGGGAACACTGAAGCTTTCTTT	CASSQDRGNTEAFF
TRBD1	TRBV28	NA	TRBJ1-5	TGTGCCAGCAGCAAGCACAGGGGTACGGGCAATCAGCCCCAGCATTTT	CASSKHRGTGNQPQHF
TRBD2	TRBV6-1	NA	TRBJ2-7	TGTGCCAGCCAATACGGGGGGTCACGATACCTCTCCTACGAGCAGTACTTC	CASQYGGSRYLSYEQYF
TRBD1	TRBV2	NA	TRBJ2-4	TGTGCCAGCAGGGACAGGGCCTCCAAAAACATTAAGTACTTC	CASRDRASKNIKYF
NA	TRBV11-1	many	TRBJ1-2	TGTGCCAGCAGCCCGGTCGCGCGGGGCGAAGCTGACTATGGCTACACCTTC	CASSPVARGEADYGYTF